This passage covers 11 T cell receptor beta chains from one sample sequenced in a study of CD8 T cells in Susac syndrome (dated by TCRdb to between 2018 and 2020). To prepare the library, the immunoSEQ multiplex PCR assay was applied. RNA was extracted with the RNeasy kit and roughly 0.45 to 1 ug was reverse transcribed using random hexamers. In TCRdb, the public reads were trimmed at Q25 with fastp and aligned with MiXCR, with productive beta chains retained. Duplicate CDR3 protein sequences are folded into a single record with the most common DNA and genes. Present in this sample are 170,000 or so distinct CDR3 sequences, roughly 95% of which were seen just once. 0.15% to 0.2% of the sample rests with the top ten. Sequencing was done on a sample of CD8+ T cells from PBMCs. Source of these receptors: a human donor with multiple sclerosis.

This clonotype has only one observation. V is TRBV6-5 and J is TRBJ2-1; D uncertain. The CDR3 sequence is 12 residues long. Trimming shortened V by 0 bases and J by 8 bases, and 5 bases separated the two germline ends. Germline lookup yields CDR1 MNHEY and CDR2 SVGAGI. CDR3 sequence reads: CASSYSSYEQFF. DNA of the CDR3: TGTGCCAGCAGTTACTCGTCGTATGAGCAGTTCTTC.

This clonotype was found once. CDR3 loop: CASREKAGEQETQYF. The CDR3 DNA reads TGTGCCAGCAGGGAAAAAGCGGGAGAACAAGAGACCCAGTACTTC. The rearrangement joins TRBV2 to TRBJ2-5; 8 bases agree with TRBD2. The CDR3 has 15 amino acids. The J segment lost 2 bases and the V segment lost 6 bases, leaving 8 bases of the junction unmatched. Germline V gene lookup returns CDR1 SNHLY and CDR2 FYNNEI.

CDR3 sequence: CASSPPRPRLDTEAFF. In DNA, the CDR3 is TGTGCCAGCAGCCCCCCACGTCCTAGGTTAGACACTGAAGCTTTCTTT. V usage is TRBV7-9 and J usage is TRBJ1-1; D is unclear. V was clipped by 5 bases and J by 3 bases, with 19 bases between them. Looked up from germline, CDR1 is SEHNR and CDR2 is FQNEAQ (reference sequence). The CDR3 totals 16 residues.

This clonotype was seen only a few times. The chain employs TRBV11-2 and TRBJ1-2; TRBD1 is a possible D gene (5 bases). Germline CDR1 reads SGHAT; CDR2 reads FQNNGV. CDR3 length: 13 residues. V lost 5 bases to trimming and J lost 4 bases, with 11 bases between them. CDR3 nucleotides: TGTGCCAGCAGCCCCGACAGAGCCTATGGCTACACCTTC. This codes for CASSPDRAYGYTF.

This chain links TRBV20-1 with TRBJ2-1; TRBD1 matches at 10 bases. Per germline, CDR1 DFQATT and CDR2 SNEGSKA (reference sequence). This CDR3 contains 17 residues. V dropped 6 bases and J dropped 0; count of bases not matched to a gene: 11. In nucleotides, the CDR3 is TGCAGTGCGCGGGACAGGGGACTTTCGAGCTCCTACAATGAGCAGTTCTTC. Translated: CSARDRGLSSSYNEQFF.

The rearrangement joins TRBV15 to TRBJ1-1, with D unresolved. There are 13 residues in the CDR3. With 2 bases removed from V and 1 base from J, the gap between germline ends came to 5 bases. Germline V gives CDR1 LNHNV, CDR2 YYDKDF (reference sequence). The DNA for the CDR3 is TGTGCCACCAGCAGAAGAGCGAACACTGAAGCTTTCTTT. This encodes CATSRRANTEAFF.

CDR3 sequence reads: CASSISGGANEQFF. CDR3 DNA sequence: TGTGCCAGCAGTATTAGCGGGGGGGCCAATGAGCAGTTCTTC. The rearrangement links TRBV12-3 or TRBV12-4 to TRBJ2-1, with TRBD2 matching 11 bases. With V trimmed by 5 bases and J by 6 bases, 3 bases remained unmatched. CDR3 length equals 14 residues.

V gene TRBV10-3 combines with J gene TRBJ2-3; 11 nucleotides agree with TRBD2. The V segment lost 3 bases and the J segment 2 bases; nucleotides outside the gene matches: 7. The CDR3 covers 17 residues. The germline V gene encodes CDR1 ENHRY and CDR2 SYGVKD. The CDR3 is CAISEPASGRPTDTQYF. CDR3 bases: TGTGCCATCAGTGAACCGGCTAGCGGGAGGCCCACAGATACGCAGTATTTT.

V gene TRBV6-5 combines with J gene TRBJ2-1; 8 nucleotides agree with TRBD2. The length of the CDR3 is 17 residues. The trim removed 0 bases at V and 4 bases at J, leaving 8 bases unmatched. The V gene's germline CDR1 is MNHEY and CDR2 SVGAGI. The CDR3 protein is CASSYSTSGRRYNEQFF. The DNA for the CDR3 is TGTGCCAGCAGTTACTCGACAAGCGGGAGAAGGTACAATGAGCAGTTCTTC.

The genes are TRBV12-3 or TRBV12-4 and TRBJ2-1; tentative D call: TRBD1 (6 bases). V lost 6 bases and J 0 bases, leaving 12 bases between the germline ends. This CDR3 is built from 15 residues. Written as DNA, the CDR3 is TGTGCCAGCAGGGACGGACAGAGCTCCTACAATGAGCAGTTCTTC. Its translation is CASRDGQSSYNEQFF.

CDR3 region: CASSLTLVGEQFF. Here the CDR3 DNA reads TGTGCCAGCAGTTTAACACTAGTCGGTGAGCAGTTCTTC. The rearrangement uses TRBV27 and TRBJ2-1; a possible D gene is TRBD2 (5 bases). This CDR3 region has 13 residues. The V and J ends lost 2 bases and 9 bases respectively, with 11 bases between them. CDR1 is MNHEY, CDR2 SMNVEV, per germline (reference sequence).